This T cell receptor (beta chain) originates from a study of beta chain features in type 1 diabetes. The authors reverse transcribed all of the isolated RNA, so sequencing captured expressed TCRB transcripts. Sequencing of naive, central memory and regulatory T cell samples gave an average of about 3.57 million reads. Sequenced by immunoSEQ multiplex PCR; TCRdb stores in-frame clones only, minus some. Of around 140,000 clones in the sample, around a tenth were seen once. This clone was counted between two and nine times. Its target is not known. The study, taken as a whole, reports: Across patients, naive, central memory and Treg TCRB repertoires exhibited apparently greater similarity than was observed across healthy donors.

Sample: central memory CD4+ T cells from blood. This TCR derives from a woman between 40 and 50 years old in good health.

The CDR3 nucleotides read TGTGCCAGCAGCCTGGGACAGCACTCCTACGAGCAGTACTTC. Encoded protein: CASSLGQHSYEQYF. The chain is built from TRBV6-1 and TRBJ2-7, with 7 bases that match TRBD1. CDR3 length: 14 residues. CDR1 is MNHNS and CDR2 is SASEGT in the germline V gene. After removal of 6 bases from V and 0 bases from J, the junction contained 5 bases not matched to a gene.